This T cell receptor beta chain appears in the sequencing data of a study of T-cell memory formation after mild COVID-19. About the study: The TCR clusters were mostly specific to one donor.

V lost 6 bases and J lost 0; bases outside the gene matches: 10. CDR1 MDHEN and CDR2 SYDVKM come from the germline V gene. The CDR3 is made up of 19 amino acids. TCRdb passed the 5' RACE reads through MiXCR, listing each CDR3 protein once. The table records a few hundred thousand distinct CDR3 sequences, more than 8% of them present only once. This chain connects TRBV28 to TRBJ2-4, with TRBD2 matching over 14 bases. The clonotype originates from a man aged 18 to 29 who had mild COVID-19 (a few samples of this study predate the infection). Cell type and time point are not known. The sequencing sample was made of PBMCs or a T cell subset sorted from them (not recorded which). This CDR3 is CASSRRGLAGVLAKNIQYF. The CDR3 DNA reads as TGTGCCAGCAGCCGACGGGGACTAGCGGGGGTTTTAGCCAAAAACATTCAGTACTTC.